This T cell receptor (beta chain) was captured in a study of T cell repertoires in cytomegalovirus infection. Study in general: Recently identified HLA-C-restricted CMV epitopes were among the peptides used.

Looked up from germline, CDR1 is MNHEY and CDR2 is SMNVEV (reference sequence). V dropped 8 bases and J dropped 0 bases, with 5 bases sitting between them. The CDR3 extends over 12 amino acids. Each CDR3 protein gets one entry after TCRdb re-called the reads with MiXCR. This sample yields roughly 90,000 distinct CDR3 sequences, of which roughly a quarter are seen a single time; approximately 48% belongs to the top ten. This clonotype was seen a handful of times. No antigen is known for it. The sequencing here drew on CD8+ T cells from cultured PBMCs, taken from culture after CMV antigen stimulation. The chain employs TRBV27 and TRBJ2-1; D call uncertain. This receptor was identified in a human donor in good health (CMV status not recorded). Some clones in this sample may be carry-over from other donors' samples. The CDR3 region is CASGLSYNEQFF. The DNA of the CDR3 is TGTGCCAGCGGTCTCTCCTACAATGAGCAGTTCTTC.